The rows below give T cell receptor beta chains drawn from one sample of a study of blood T cell dynamics during melanoma immunotherapy. Repertoires were generated with immunoSEQ multiplex PCR, while TCRdb's copy carries only in-frame clones and drops some. Counted here are roughly 22,000 clones, roughly 85% occurring once; the ten biggest clones make up roughly 4.5%. Sequenced material: blood, taken from a patient treated with checkpoint blockade. The receptors shown here come from a human donor with melanoma. CDR3s include the opening cysteine and the closing phenylalanine or tryptophan. A D gene is named only where the DNA matches it firmly. Part of the rows lack a size; the others show once, few, many or a class for expanded clones.

CDR3nt	CDR3aa	abundance	d_gene	len	v_gene	j_gene
TGTGCCAGCAGCGCCGGAGTTCTTGATCAGCCCCAGCATTTT	CASSAGVLDQPQHF	NA	NA	14	TRBV9	TRBJ1-5
TGTGCCAGCAGTTTGATCCGACAGCTGAACACTGAAGCTTTCTTT	CASSLIRQLNTEAFF	NA	NA	15	TRBV6-5	TRBJ1-1
TGTGCCAGCAGTACAGGACAGGGAGCAGGGGAGACCCAGTACTTC	CASSTGQGAGETQYF	NA	TRBD1	15	TRBV6-5	TRBJ2-5
TGTGCCAGCAGTCCAAAGACAGAGAATGAGCAGTTCTTC	CASSPKTENEQFF	NA	NA	13	TRBV6-6	TRBJ2-1
TGTGCCAGCAGCAGATCCTCCTACGAGCAGTACTTC	CASSRSSYEQYF	NA	NA	12	TRBV2	TRBJ2-7
TGTGCCAGCAGCTTAATCGGGAGTAGGGGGACCCAGTACTTC	CASSLIGSRGTQYF	NA	NA	14	TRBV11-2	TRBJ2-5
TGTGCCACCCGGGGACAGGTGGGCGAGCAGTACTTC	CATRGQVGEQYF	NA	TRBD1	12	TRBV10-3	TRBJ2-7
TGTGCCAGCAGCGTCAACAGGGGCATTCAGTACTTC	CASSVNRGIQYF	NA	TRBD1	12	TRBV5-6	TRBJ2-4
TGCGCCAGCAGTCAGCCGACCCCCTGGGGGAATTACAATGAGCAGTTCTTC	CASSQPTPWGNYNEQFF	NA	NA	17	TRBV23-1	TRBJ2-1
TGTGCCAGCAGCCCCGTTCGCTTGGGGGCTGGGCAGTACTTC	CASSPVRLGAGQYF	NA	NA	14	TRBV9	TRBJ2-7
TGTGCCAGCAGATTCGGGACAGCGAACACTGAAGCTTTCTTT	CASRFGTANTEAFF	NA	TRBD1	14	TRBV6-1	TRBJ1-1
TGTGCCAGCAGTTCCCCTTCTTCCGGGAGGCGGGCAGATACGCAGTATTTT	CASSSPSSGRRADTQYF	NA	TRBD2	17	TRBV28	TRBJ2-3
TGTGCCAGTTGGACAGGACTGAACACTGAAGCTTTCTTT	CASWTGLNTEAFF	few	TRBD1	13	TRBV18	TRBJ1-1
TGTGCCAGCAGTTTCCCCCACGGGAGGTATAGCACAGATACGCAGTATTTT	CASSFPHGRYSTDTQYF	NA	TRBD2	17	TRBV27	TRBJ2-3
TGTGCCAGCAGAGGGGGACAGGGGGCTGGTGAAAAACTGTTTTTT	CASRGGQGAGEKLFF	NA	TRBD1	15	TRBV2	TRBJ1-4
TGTGCCAGTAGTATGAGGGGGGGCTGGACAGATACGCAGTATTTT	CASSMRGGWTDTQYF	NA	NA	15	TRBV19	TRBJ2-3
TGTGCCAGCAGCTCTAACCCGGTGGGACAGACGAACACCGGGGAGCTGTTTTTT	CASSSNPVGQTNTGELFF	NA	TRBD1	18	TRBV7-6	TRBJ2-2
TGTGCCAGCACCCAGGGGGGTTTATCTGGGGCCAACGTCCTGACTTTC	CASTQGGLSGANVLTF	NA	NA	16	TRBV7-3	TRBJ2-6
TGTGCCAGCAGTGTAGCGGGGCATACGCAGTATTTT	CASSVAGHTQYF	NA	TRBD2	12	TRBV25-1	TRBJ2-3
TGTGCCAGCAGTGGACAGGGGGCAGTATGGGAGCAGTACTTC	CASSGQGAVWEQYF	once	TRBD1	14	TRBV2	TRBJ2-7
TGTGCCAGCAGTTTATCAACAGGGTTCTATGGCTACACCTTC	CASSLSTGFYGYTF	NA	NA	14	TRBV27	TRBJ1-2
TGCGCCAGCAGAGAGACCGTAACTAACAATGAGCAGTTCTTC	CASRETVTNNEQFF	once	NA	14	TRBV5-1	TRBJ2-1
TGTGCCAGCAGCTTAAACGCGGGAGGGACAGGGGGCTTAGATGAGCAGTTCTTC	CASSLNAGGTGGLDEQFF	NA	TRBD1	18	TRBV7-6	TRBJ2-1